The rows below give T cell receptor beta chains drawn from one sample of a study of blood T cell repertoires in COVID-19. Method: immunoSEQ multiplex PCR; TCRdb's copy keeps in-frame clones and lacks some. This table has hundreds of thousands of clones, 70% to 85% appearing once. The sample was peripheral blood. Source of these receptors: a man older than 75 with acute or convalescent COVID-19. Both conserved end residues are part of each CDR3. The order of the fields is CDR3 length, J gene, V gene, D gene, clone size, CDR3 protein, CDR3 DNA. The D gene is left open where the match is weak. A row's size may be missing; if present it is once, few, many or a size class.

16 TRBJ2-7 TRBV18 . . CASSPVLPGTTGEQYF TGTGCCAGCTCACCGGTACTTCCCGGGACAACGGGCGAGCAGTACTTC
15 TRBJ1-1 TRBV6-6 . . CASSRQDRMNAEAFF TGTGCCAGCAGCCGACAGGATCGTATGAACGCTGAAGCTTTCTTT
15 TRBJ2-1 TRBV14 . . CASSQDTQPLREQFF TGTGCCAGCAGCCAAGATACTCAACCACTCCGGGAGCAGTTCTTC
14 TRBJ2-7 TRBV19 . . CASSNRGGDYEQYF TGTGCCAGTAGCAACAGGGGGGGGGACTACGAGCAGTACTTC
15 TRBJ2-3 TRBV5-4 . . CASSLPGGGTDTQYF TGTGCCAGCAGCTTGCCGGGCGGCGGGACAGATACGCAGTATTTT
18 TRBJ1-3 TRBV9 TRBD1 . CASSVGRGTGGSGNTIYF TGTGCCAGCAGCGTAGGAAGAGGGACAGGGGGCTCTGGAAACACCATATATTTT
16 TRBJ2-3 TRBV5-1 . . CASSLATSRDTDTQYF TGCGCCAGCAGCTTGGCGACTTCGAGGGACACAGATACGCAGTATTTT
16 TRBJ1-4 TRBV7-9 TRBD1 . CASSINRGLSNEKLFF TGTGCCAGCAGCATTAACAGGGGGCTCAGTAATGAAAAACTGTTTTTT
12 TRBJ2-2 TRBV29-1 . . CSVGQGTGELFF TGCAGCGTTGGTCAGGGCACCGGGGAGCTGTTTTTT
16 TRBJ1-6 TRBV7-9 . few CASSLKRESYNSPLHF TGTGCCAGCAGCTTGAAAAGAGAGTCCTATAATTCACCCCTCCACTTT
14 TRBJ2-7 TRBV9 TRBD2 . CASSVDASGRRKYF TGTGCCAGCAGCGTAGACGCTAGCGGGAGAAGGAAGTACTTC
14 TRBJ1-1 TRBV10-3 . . CAISDGGWHTEAFF TGTGCCATCAGTGATGGAGGGTGGCACACTGAAGCTTTCTTT
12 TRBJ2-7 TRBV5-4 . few CASSLGQSEQYF TGTGCCAGCAGCTTAGGACAATCCGAGCAGTACTTC
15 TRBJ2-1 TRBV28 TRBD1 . CASSLAGQGNNEQFF TGTGCCAGCAGTCTCGCCGGACAGGGGAACAATGAGCAGTTCTTC
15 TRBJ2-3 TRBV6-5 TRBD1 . CASSSQGVSTDTQYF TGTGCCAGCAGTTCCCAGGGGGTTAGCACAGATACGCAGTATTTT
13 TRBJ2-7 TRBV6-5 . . CASSYSRVSEQYF TGTGCCAGCAGTTACTCGCGAGTTTCCGAGCAGTACTTC
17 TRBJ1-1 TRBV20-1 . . CSASRFRLQGTGTEAFF TGCAGTGCTAGTCGTTTTCGGTTGCAGGGTACAGGCACTGAAGCTTTCTTT
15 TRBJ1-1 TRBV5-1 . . CASSLTSRGDTEAFF TGCGCCAGCAGCCTGACCAGCCGAGGAGACACTGAAGCTTTCTTT
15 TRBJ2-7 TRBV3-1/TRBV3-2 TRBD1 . CASSLAGTGAYEQYF TGTGCCAGCAGCCTCGCCGGGACAGGGGCCTACGAGCAGTACTTC
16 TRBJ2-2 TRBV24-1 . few CATSDPRQGDTGELFF TGTGCCACCAGTGATCCTCGACAAGGGGACACCGGGGAGCTGTTTTTT
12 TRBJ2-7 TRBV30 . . CAWSGQGGEQYF TGTGCCTGGAGTGGTCAGGGGGGCGAGCAGTACTTC
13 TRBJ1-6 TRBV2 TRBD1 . CASNRQGNSPLHF TGTGCCAGCAATCGACAGGGAAATTCACCCCTCCACTTT
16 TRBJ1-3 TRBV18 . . CASSPPAEGSGNTIYF TGTGCCAGCTCACCCCCAGCGGAGGGATCCGGAAACACCATATATTTT
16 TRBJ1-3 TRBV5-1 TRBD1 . CASSSAGGTGGNTIYF TGCGCCAGCAGCTCCGCAGGGGGCACGGGAGGAAACACCATATATTTT
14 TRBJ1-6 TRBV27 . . CASSFLRGNSPLHF TGTGCCAGCAGTTTCCTGAGGGGGAATTCACCCCTCCACTTT
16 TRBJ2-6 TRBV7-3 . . CASRRVRYSGANVLTF TGTGCCAGCAGAAGAGTTCGATACTCTGGGGCCAACGTCCTGACTTTC